The source of this T cell receptor beta chain is a study of radiotherapy plus CTLA-4 blockade in lung cancer. Across the whole study: The study recorded objective responses in less than 20% of patients and disease control in 31%. General study findings and limits: Early blood T cell clone changes and increased post-radiation serum interferon-beta were reportedly the strongest response predictors.

Here immunoSEQ multiplex PCR was the method, and the copy in TCRdb shows in-frame clones only, minus some. The repertoire holds about 70,000 clones, with roughly 78% as singletons. Remarks on this clone: Its target is not known.

The sequenced sample was peripheral blood, obtained from a patient treated with radiotherapy plus ipilimumab. The receptor was derived from a human donor with non-small cell lung cancer who had a complete response to radiotherapy plus ipilimumab.

The CDR3 protein is CASSLARVGTIYF. Written as DNA, the CDR3 is TGTGCCAGCAGCTTAGCCAGGGTTGGCACCATATATTTT. The rearrangement uses TRBV11-2 and TRBJ1-3, with D possibly TRBD1 on 5 matching bases. CDR1 is SGHAT, CDR2 FQNNGV, per germline. The germline V and J ends were trimmed by 1 base and 9 bases, with 10 bases remaining between them. The CDR3 has 13 amino acids.